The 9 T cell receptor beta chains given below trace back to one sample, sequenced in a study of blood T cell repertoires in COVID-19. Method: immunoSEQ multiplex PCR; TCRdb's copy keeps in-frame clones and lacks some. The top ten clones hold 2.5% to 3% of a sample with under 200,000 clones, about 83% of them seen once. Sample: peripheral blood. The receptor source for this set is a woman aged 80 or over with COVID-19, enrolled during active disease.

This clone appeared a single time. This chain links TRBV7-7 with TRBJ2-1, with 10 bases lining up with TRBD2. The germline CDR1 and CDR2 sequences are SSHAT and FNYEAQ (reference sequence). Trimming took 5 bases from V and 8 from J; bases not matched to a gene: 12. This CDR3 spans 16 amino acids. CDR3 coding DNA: TGTGCCAGCAGCCTCTCAGCGGGAGGGCAATTGTATGAGCAGTTCTTC. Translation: CASSLSAGGQLYEQFF.

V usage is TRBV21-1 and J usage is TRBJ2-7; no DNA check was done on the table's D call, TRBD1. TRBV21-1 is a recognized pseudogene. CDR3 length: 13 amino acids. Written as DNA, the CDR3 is TGTGCCAGCAGCAAAGTAGACAACTACGAGCAGTACTTC. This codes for CASSKVDNYEQYF.

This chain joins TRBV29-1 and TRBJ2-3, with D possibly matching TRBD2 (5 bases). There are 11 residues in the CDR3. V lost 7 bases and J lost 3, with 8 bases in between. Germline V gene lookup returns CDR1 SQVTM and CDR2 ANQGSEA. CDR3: CSGGRTDTQYF. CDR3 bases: TGCAGCGGAGGGCGGACAGATACGCAGTATTTT.

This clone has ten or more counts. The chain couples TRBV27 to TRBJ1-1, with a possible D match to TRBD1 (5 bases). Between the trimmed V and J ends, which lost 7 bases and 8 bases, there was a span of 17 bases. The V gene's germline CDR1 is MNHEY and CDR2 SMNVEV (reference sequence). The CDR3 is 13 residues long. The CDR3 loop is CASTSGGVAEAFF. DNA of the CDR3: TGTGCCAGCACCTCGGGAGGGGTTGCGGAAGCTTTCTTT.

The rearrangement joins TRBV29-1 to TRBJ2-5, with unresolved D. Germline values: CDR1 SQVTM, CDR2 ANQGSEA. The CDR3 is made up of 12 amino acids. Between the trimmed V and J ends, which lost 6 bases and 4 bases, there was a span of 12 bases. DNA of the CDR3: TGCAGCGTCTCGTGGCCCTCAGAGACCCAGTACTTC. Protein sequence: CSVSWPSETQYF.

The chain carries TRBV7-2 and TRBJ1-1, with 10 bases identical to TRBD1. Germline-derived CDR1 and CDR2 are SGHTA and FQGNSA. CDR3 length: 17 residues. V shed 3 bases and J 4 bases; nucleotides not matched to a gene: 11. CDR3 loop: CASSFLTGGPLGTEAFF. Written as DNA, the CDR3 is TGTGCCAGCAGCTTTCTGACAGGGGGCCCCTTGGGCACTGAAGCTTTCTTT.

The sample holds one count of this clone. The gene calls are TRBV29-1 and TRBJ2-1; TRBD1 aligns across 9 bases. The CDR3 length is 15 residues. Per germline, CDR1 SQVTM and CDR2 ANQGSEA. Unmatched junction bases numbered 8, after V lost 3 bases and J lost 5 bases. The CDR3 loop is CSVDVWDRADNEQFF. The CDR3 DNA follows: TGCAGCGTTGACGTTTGGGACAGGGCGGACAATGAGCAGTTCTTC.

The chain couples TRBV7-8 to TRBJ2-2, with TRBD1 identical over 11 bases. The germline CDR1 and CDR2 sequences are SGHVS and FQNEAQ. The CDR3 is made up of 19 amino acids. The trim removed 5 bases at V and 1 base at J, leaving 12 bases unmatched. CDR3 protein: CASSPRWTGGSGNTGELFF. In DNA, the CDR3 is TGTGCCAGCAGCCCTCGTTGGACAGGGGGCTCCGGGAACACCGGGGAGCTGTTTTTT. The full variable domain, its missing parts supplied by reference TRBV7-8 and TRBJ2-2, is GAGVSQSPRYKVAKRGQDVALRCDPISGHVSLFWYQQALGQGPEFLTYFQNEAQLDKSGLPSDRFFAERPEGSVSTLKIQRTQQEDSAVYLCASSPRWTGGSGNTGELFFGEGSRLTVL.

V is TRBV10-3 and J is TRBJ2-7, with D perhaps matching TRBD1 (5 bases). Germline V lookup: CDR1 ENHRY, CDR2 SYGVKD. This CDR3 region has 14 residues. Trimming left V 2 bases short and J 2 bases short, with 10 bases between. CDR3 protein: CAISEIGATYEQYF. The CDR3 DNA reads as TGTGCCATCAGTGAGATTGGGGCCACCTACGAGCAGTACTTC.